A single T cell receptor (beta chain) is shown here with its context. The antigen it recognizes is unknown. No base qualities exist here, and no much larger clone lies one base off it. In total, just over 650 healthy bone marrow donors made up the cohort. Cohort members were all nominally healthy when sampled, although unrecorded immune exposures were likely present. The donor tested CMV seropositive, placing the donor among the 289 seropositive members of the cohort. A peripheral blood sample was collected from each donor, and TCR beta sequencing was performed on peripheral blood mononuclear cells. The Qiagen DNeasy Blood Extraction Kit was used to extract genomic DNA from the blood cell samples. The source of the sample is a study of cytomegalovirus exposure and HLA in healthy donors (dated by TCRdb to about 2017). In terms of the full investigation: An earlier analysis of several hundred of the donors reported 250 to 350 Gb of sequence data and roughly 100 million unique TCR beta sequences from about 179 million T cells. Roughly 300 gigabases of sequencing data and 80 million or so unique TCR sequences were included in an early release covering roughly 700 HLA-typed donors. The genetic ancestry cluster associated with self-reported Caucasian donors included 70% to 85% of the 398 genotyped donors. The study aimed to test whether signatures of past pathogen exposure could be identified by cataloging public T cell receptors. The study profiled the T cell repertoires of 550 to 700 subjects by immunosequencing and related them to cytomegalovirus serostatus. Besides the first cohort of under 700 subjects, a separate validation cohort made up of 95 to 150 different subjects was used. To predict cytomegalovirus infection status, the study combined high-throughput TCR immunosequencing, statistical association of individual TCRs with disease status, and machine learning. A later analysis re-analyzed previously published TCR beta repertoires from 550 to 700 donors and added high-resolution HLA genotyping to study TCR occurrence patterns. The later analysis used no new phenotypic data to find candidate immune exposures, relying instead on TCR beta sequences and their occurrence across donors. An earlier analysis of fewer than 750 of the donors used high-throughput TCR beta sequencing to judge whether each TCR beta V gene segment behaved as functional or pseudogenic. Alongside the repertoire data, information on donor age, sex, ethnicity and CMV serostatus was compiled. Genome-wide SNP genotypes for about 65% of the roughly 670 donors were used in a later genetic analysis, which treated that subset as a discovery cohort. Every repertoire in the discovery cohort had been generated on one and the same sequencing platform. HLA typing covered class I and class II loci at four-digit resolution. Typing coverage varied by locus: about 620-630 donors for A, B, C, DRB1 and DQB1; roughly 510 for DQA1; more than 600 for DPA1; 400 to 480 for DPB1. Because of strong linkage in the cohort, roughly five DR-DQ haplotypes were treated as single units for association and clustering. On average, about 200,000 unique TCR beta nucleotide sequences were sequenced per donor among 350 to 400 genotyped donors of the cohort, with roughly 20% of those sequences being non-productive.

Overall study results and their limits: The authors suggested that the approach could potentially be generalized to other disease states and immunological phenotypes. Some IMGT-functional V segments, including TRBV6-2 and TRBV6-3, could not be told apart with the 87-base-pair reads, so those segments were excluded. Across donors, most TCR sequences were observed very rarely, whereas some public TCRs were present in many individuals. Because some donors lacked HLA typing at each locus, the association tests relied only on the typed subset. An association between a missense DCLRE1C variant and V-gene and J-gene trimming of TCR beta chains was found in a later genetic analysis and replicated in an independent cohort. Compared with equally common non-associated chains, HLA-associated TCR beta chains in a later analysis were more clonally expanded and had lower generation probabilities. Cytomegalovirus status was reported to be diagnosed by the classifier with high specificity and sensitivity in both the original and validation cohorts. In an earlier analysis of 500 to 650 of the donors, most TCR beta V segments appeared in productive rearrangements about 87% or about 30% of the time, broadly matching IMGT annotations. Immune exposure information for the cohort was limited to CMV serostatus. The presence/absence analyses assumed that sequencing depth was roughly uniform across donors, and that assumption may not be true. In vitro tests confirmed that a few of the cytomegalovirus-associated TCR beta chains recognize cytomegalovirus antigens. Correlated functional status among segregating V segments might reflect linkage disequilibrium, but an unknown experimental factor could not be ruled out. In this cohort, only TCR beta chains were sequenced, and detectable features were limited by the absence of alpha or paired-chain data. At a false discovery rate of 0.05, a later analysis linked around 17,000 TCR beta sequences to specific HLA alleles. In a later genetic analysis, fewer N-insertions in productive TCRs were reported among donors in an Asian-associated ancestry cluster than the roughly 700-donor mean. A further reported finding was that TCR beta sequences accurately predicted the HLA-A and HLA-B alleles for most subjects in the first cohort. A later analysis found that TCR association rates varied across HLA loci, with DRB1 alleles showing the most associated TCRs and HLA-C alleles the fewest. The study listed approximately 150 TCR beta chains as associated with cytomegalovirus. Assigning TCR associations to individual alleles was difficult when HLA alleles, especially DR and DQ, strongly co-occurred. A group of highly shared sequence variants was considered likely to be a technical artifact of the sequencing pipeline. In a later analysis, most CMV-associated TCR beta chains were found to appear HLA-restricted, with HLA associations seemingly driven largely by CMV exposure. A later analysis reported that several top co-occurrence clusters appeared linked to parvovirus B19, influenza, CMV and Epstein-Barr virus. Because counts were too low, some 17 rarely observed V segments, including chromosome 9 orphons, were left out of the earlier analysis of some 600 of the donors.

For CDR1 and CDR2, the germline V gene (reference sequence) lists GTSNPN and SVGIG. From cysteine to phenylalanine, the CDR3 is 10 amino acids long. Left in the record is the CDR3 DNA by itself, 30 bases read in frame from the first base. V and J lose 4 bases and 2 bases, and a span of 2 bases separates them. Libraries were built with the immunoSEQ multiplex PCR assay. A mixture of 60 forward primers for TCR Vbeta segments and 13 reverse primers for TCR Jbeta segments was used in the multiplex PCR. A multiplex PCR assay on genomic DNA amplified the CDR3 region of rearranged TCR beta genes. The Illumina HiSeq System was used to sequence the amplified TCR beta libraries as 87-base-pair reads. In the authors' own workflow: A later analysis tallied around 82 million unique TCR beta chains across the 600 to 700 repertoires, and some 12 million of those chains were shared by two or more donors. To remove PCR and sequencing errors, raw reads were error-corrected and collapsed into unique sequences using a nearest-neighbor algorithm that merged closely related sequences. V, D and J gene segments were assigned by aligning CDR3 sequences to IMGT reference sequences. For a sequence to be retained, a match of at least six nucleotides to both a V gene segment and a J gene segment was required. A rearrangement was called productive if the CDR3 had no stop codons and remained in frame with V and J, and every other rearrangement was called non-productive. CDR3 was defined according to IMGT convention as the region running from the second conserved V-encoded cysteine to the conserved J-encoded phenylalanine. Sequences without an unambiguous match to a single V gene segment were excluded from the earlier analysis of over 500 of the donors. An earlier analysis of roughly 590 of the donors called V segments functional above 56.7% productive rearrangements and segregating when the between-donor standard deviation exceeded 5%. To diagnose cytomegalovirus status from the catalog of TCR beta chain sequences, a statistical classification framework was built. In a later analysis, TCR nucleotide sequences were compared against IMGT/GENE-DB human TR gene sequences so that V and J genes could be assigned. The TCRdist pipeline was used in a later analysis to assign CDR3 sequences and most-parsimonious VDJ recombination scenarios. A later analysis defined each TCR beta chain by its CDR3 amino acid sequence plus V-gene family, and excluded reads lacking a unique V-gene family. A later analysis removed roughly 590 highly shared, low-generation-probability nucleotide sequences to deal with suspected cross-contamination and a sequencing artifact. For each public chain, a later analysis derived a clonal expansion index from normalized ranks of inferred template counts within each repertoire. A later analysis computed generation probabilities with a VDJ recombination model fitted to out-of-frame rearrangements, and checked the results against IGoR. Hypergeometric tests were used in a later analysis to score TCR-TCR, TCR-HLA and TCR-CMV co-occurrence, with a repertoire-size bias correction applied to the TCR pairs. False discovery rates were estimated in a later analysis by permuting HLA or CMV assignments 20 times. In a later analysis, co-occurring TCRs were grouped using DBSCAN, and TCRdist sequence similarity was added for clustering within HLA-allele-positive subsets. Co-occurrence clustering excluded repertoires with fewer than 30,000 or more than 120,000 public chains, plus five with anomalous nucleotide sharing. Not all clones reach the TCRdb copy of this immuneACCESS table, which keeps in-frame sequences only. Checked studies attribute under half of the gap to unresolved V genes and leave the rest unexplained. V, J and clone size reflect that table, while D and trimming were determined from the DNA. In all, the sample holds approximately 100,000 clones, and roughly 80% of those were seen once. Clones ranked in the top ten supply 16% of the sample.

This chain is built from TRBV30 and TRBJ2-5, with an unclear D gene assignment. The sequencing sample was made of PBMCs. The receptor comes from a man aged 60 to 69 in good health and CMV-seropositive. The CDR3 region reads CAWIQETQYF. The DNA reads TGTGCCTGGATACAAGAGACCCAGTACTTC.